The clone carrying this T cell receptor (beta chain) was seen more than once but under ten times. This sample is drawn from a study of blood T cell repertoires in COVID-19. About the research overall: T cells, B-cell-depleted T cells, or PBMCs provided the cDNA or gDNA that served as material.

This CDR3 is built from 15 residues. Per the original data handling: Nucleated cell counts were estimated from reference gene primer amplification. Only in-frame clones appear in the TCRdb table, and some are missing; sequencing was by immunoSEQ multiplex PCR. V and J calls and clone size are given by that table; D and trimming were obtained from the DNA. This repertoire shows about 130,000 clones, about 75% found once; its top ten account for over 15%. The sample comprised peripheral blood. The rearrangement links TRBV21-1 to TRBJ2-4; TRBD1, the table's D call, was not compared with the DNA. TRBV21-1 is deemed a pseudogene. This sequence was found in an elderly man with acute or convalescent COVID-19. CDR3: CASSYTGLAKNIQYF. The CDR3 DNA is TGTGCCAGCAGCTACACAGGGTTGGCCAAAAACATTCAGTACTTC.